This note documents a single TCR beta chain sequence. The clone's antigen remains unknown. Base qualities are not recorded, but no much larger clone differs from it by a single base. CDR1 SGHAT and CDR2 FQNNGV were looked up in the germline V gene. Here V drops 1 base and J drops 8 bases, and the junction holds 3 bases not matched to any gene. The CDR3 contains 13 residues, cysteine and phenylalanine counted. Kept here is only the CDR3 DNA, which spans 39 bases and is read in frame from base 1. The cohort consisted of fewer than 700 healthy bone marrow donors. At the time of sampling, every cohort member was nominally healthy, though immune exposures that went unrecorded were likely present. The donor tested CMV seropositive, placing the donor among the approximately 310 seropositive members of the cohort. A peripheral blood sample was collected from each donor, and TCR beta sequencing was performed on peripheral blood mononuclear cells. The Qiagen DNeasy Blood Extraction Kit was used to extract genomic DNA from the blood cell samples.

This entry belongs to a study of cytomegalovirus exposure and HLA in healthy donors (TCRdb year 2017). The study in broad terms: According to an earlier analysis of 550 to 700 of the donors, roughly 180 million T cells yielded roughly 110 million unique TCR beta sequences and 276 Gb of sequence data. The study combined high-throughput TCR immunosequencing, statistical association of individual TCRs with disease status, and machine learning to predict cytomegalovirus infection status. Around 320 gigabases of sequencing data and 80 million or so unique TCR sequences were included in an early release covering 550 to 800 HLA-typed donors. The genetic ancestry cluster associated with self-reported Caucasian donors included around 76% of the 398 genotyped donors. The T cell repertoires of 700 or so subjects were profiled by immunosequencing and related to cytomegalovirus serostatus. In a later genetic analysis, genome-wide SNP genotypes for about three fifths of the roughly 670 donors were used, and that subset was treated as a discovery cohort. Typing coverage differed by locus: A, B, C, DRB1 and DQB1 were typed in about 629-630 donors, DQA1 in about 560, DPA1 in around 580, and DPB1 in approximately 450. To decide whether each TCR beta V gene segment behaved as functional or pseudogenic, an earlier analysis of some 580 of the donors relied on high-throughput TCR beta sequencing. A separate validation cohort of over 95 different subjects was used in addition to the approximately 700-subject first cohort. HLA typing included class I and class II loci at four-digit resolution. Every discovery cohort repertoire had been produced on one sequencing platform. Across some 400 genotyped donors of the cohort, an average of 235,054 unique TCR beta nucleotide sequences per donor were sequenced, and around 20% of those sequences were non-productive. The later analysis used no new phenotypic data to find candidate immune exposures, relying instead on TCR beta sequences and their occurrence across donors. Roughly five DR-DQ haplotypes were handled as single units for association and clustering, since linkage in the cohort was strong. The study aimed to test whether cataloging public T cell receptors could reveal signatures of past pathogen exposure. Alongside the repertoire data, information on donor age, sex, ethnicity and CMV serostatus was compiled. To study patterns of TCR occurrence, a later analysis re-analyzed previously published TCR beta repertoires from around 700 donors and added high-resolution HLA genotyping.

Library generation was performed with the immunoSEQ multiplex PCR assay. For the multiplex PCR, a mixture combining 60 forward primers for TCR Vbeta segments and 13 reverse primers for TCR Jbeta segments was used. The CDR3 region of rearranged TCR beta genes was amplified from genomic DNA with a multiplex PCR assay. The Illumina HiSeq System was used to sequence the amplified TCR beta libraries as 87-base-pair reads. In the source study's methods: Across the 670 or so repertoires, a later analysis counted 80 million or so unique TCR beta chains, 9.5 million to 13 million of which were shared by at least two donors. Raw reads were error-corrected and collapsed into unique sequences by a nearest-neighbor algorithm in which closely related sequences were merged to remove PCR and sequencing errors. Alignment of CDR3 sequences to IMGT reference sequences was used to assign V, D and J gene segments. Each retained sequence needed at least a six-nucleotide match to both a V gene segment and a J gene segment. A rearrangement counted as productive if the CDR3 had no stop codons and remained in frame with V and J, and every other rearrangement counted as non-productive. Following IMGT convention, CDR3 was defined as the stretch from the second conserved V-encoded cysteine to the conserved J-encoded phenylalanine. The earlier analysis of about 500 of the donors excluded sequences that lacked an unambiguous match to a single V gene segment. In an earlier analysis of some 590 of the donors, V segments were called functional above 56.7% productive rearrangements and were called segregating when the between-donor standard deviation exceeded 5%. To diagnose cytomegalovirus status from the catalog of TCR beta chain sequences, a statistical classification framework was built. In a later analysis, TCR nucleotide sequences were compared against IMGT/GENE-DB human TR gene sequences so that V and J genes could be assigned. Using the TCRdist pipeline, a later analysis assigned CDR3 sequences along with most-parsimonious VDJ recombination scenarios. In a later analysis, every TCR beta chain was defined by the combination of its CDR3 amino acid sequence and its V-gene family, and reads without a unique V-gene family were dropped. As a way to deal with suspected cross-contamination and a sequencing artifact, a later analysis dropped 450 to 700 nucleotide sequences that were highly shared and had low generation probability. For each public chain, a later analysis derived a clonal expansion index from normalized ranks of inferred template counts within each repertoire. In a later analysis, generation probabilities were computed using a VDJ recombination model fitted to out-of-frame rearrangements, and the results were checked against IGoR. A later analysis scored TCR-TCR, TCR-HLA and TCR-CMV co-occurrence with hypergeometric tests, applying a repertoire-size bias correction to TCR pairs. In a later analysis, false discovery rates were estimated by permuting HLA or CMV assignments 20 times. In a later analysis, co-occurring TCRs were grouped using DBSCAN, and TCRdist sequence similarity was added for clustering within HLA-allele-positive subsets. Co-occurrence clustering excluded repertoires with fewer than 30,000 or more than 120,000 public chains, plus five with anomalous nucleotide sharing. The source is immuneACCESS, and TCRdb retained only in-frame sequences with V and J called. Part of the clones is not carried over; for the studies checked, unresolved V genes explain less than half of this, and the remainder is unexplained. Clone size and V and J calls were adopted from that table, with D and trimming inferred from the DNA. The sample data list around 92,000 clones, and roughly four fifths of these were observed just once. In total, the top ten clones hold under 4.5% of the sample.

The full study reports these points: The authors suggested that the approach could potentially be extended to other disease states and immunological phenotypes. The classifier was reported to diagnose cytomegalovirus status with high specificity and sensitivity in both the original cohort and the validation cohort. Because HLA typing was missing for some donors at each locus, association tests included only the typed subset. A total of 164 TCR beta chains were listed by the study as associated with cytomegalovirus. A cluster of highly shared sequence variants was judged likely to represent a technical artifact of the sequencing pipeline. According to a later analysis, TCR association rates differed among HLA loci, with DRB1 alleles showing the most associated TCRs and HLA-C alleles showing the fewest. While some public TCRs were present in many individuals, most TCR sequences turned up only very rarely across donors. In a later analysis, around 17,000 TCR beta sequences were associated with specific HLA alleles at a false discovery rate of 0.05. Broadly in line with IMGT annotations, most TCR beta V segments showed up in productive rearrangements about 87% or about 30% of the time in an earlier analysis of 587 of the donors. Because counts were too low, some 17 rarely observed V segments, including chromosome 9 orphons, were left out of the earlier analysis of 587 of the donors. In a later genetic analysis, fewer N-insertions in productive TCRs were reported among donors in an Asian-associated ancestry cluster than the approximately 630-donor mean. Compared with equally common non-associated chains, HLA-associated TCR beta chains in a later analysis were more clonally expanded and had lower generation probabilities. In vitro tests confirmed that a few of the cytomegalovirus-associated TCR beta chains recognize cytomegalovirus antigens. In a later genetic analysis, a missense DCLRE1C variant was associated with V-gene and J-gene trimming of TCR beta chains, and the association was replicated in an independent cohort. CMV serostatus was the only immune exposure information available for the cohort. A later analysis found that most CMV-associated TCR beta chains appeared HLA-restricted, with HLA associations seemingly driven largely by CMV exposure. According to a later analysis, parvovirus B19, influenza, CMV and Epstein-Barr virus appeared linked to several top co-occurrence clusters. When HLA alleles, especially DR and DQ, strongly co-occurred, attributing TCR associations to individual alleles was difficult. Correlated functional status among segregating V segments might reflect linkage disequilibrium, but an unknown experimental factor could not be ruled out. A further reported finding was that TCR beta sequences accurately predicted the HLA-A and HLA-B alleles for most subjects in the first cohort. The cohort was sequenced for TCR beta chains only, and without alpha or paired-chain data the features that could be detected were limited. Sequencing depth was assumed to be roughly uniform across donors in the presence/absence analyses, though that assumption may not hold. Some IMGT-functional V segments, including TRBV6-2 and TRBV6-3, could not be distinguished by the 87-base-pair reads and were therefore excluded.

Sequencing was done on a sample of PBMCs. The chain couples TRBV11-2 to TRBJ1-1; 8 of the junction bases match TRBD1. This clonotype originated in a female donor in good health and CMV-seropositive. The DNA sequence reads TGTGCCAGCAGCTTAGGGGGGACAGGCGAAGCTTTCTTT. Translated, it gives CASSLGGTGEAFF.